Reported below is one T cell receptor beta chain. Antigen: not known. cDNA was made in eight separate reactions per sample. Using TCRalpha and TCRbeta cDNA, the researchers carried out two nested PCRs that lasted around 15 and 9 cycles. One entry per CDR3 protein, without DNA, is what TCRdb gives after re-calling the 5' RACE reads. The listing records some 160,000 distinct CDR3 sequences. The sample is drawn from a study of monozygotic twins with inflammatory bowel disease. The CDR3 extends over 16 amino acids. CDR1 is SEHNR, CDR2 FQNEAQ, per germline (reference sequence). Overall study findings and caveats: Against healthy co-twins, IBD patients had lower TCRbeta diversity (measured by inverse Simpson). Sharing of clonotypes with others was lower in IBD patients than in healthy twins, and this was especially so with disease activity.

The clonotype comes from a human donor with ulcerative colitis or Crohn's disease, or a healthy co-twin of an affected twin (not recorded which). The sequenced material came from blood. The chain is built from TRBV7-9 and TRBJ1-5; without DNA, the TCRdb call of TRBD1 cannot be checked. CDR3 protein: CASSPRTGVGNQPQHF. The entire variable domain, with the rest obtained from reference TRBV7-9 and TRBJ1-5, is as follows: DTGVSQNPRHKITKRGQNVTFRCDPISEHNRLYWYRQTLGQGPEFLTYFQNEAQLEKSRLLSDRFSAERPKGSFSTLEIQRTEQGDSAMYLCASSPRTGVGNQPQHFGDGTRLSIL.